The 25 T cell receptor beta chains given below trace back to one sample, sequenced in a study of blood T cell repertoires in COVID-19 (dated by TCRdb to about 2020). The library was made by the immunoSEQ multiplex PCR assay. What TCRdb holds here is the immuneACCESS table cut down to in-frame rearrangements. Part of the clones is not present; checked against another copy, under half of the missing clones reflect an unresolved V gene, and the others are unexplained. Across this sample there are under 350,000 clones, with around 87% seen only once. The ten largest clones take up around 1.2% of the sample. Sequencing was performed on peripheral blood. The source is a man between 65 and 85 years old with acute or convalescent COVID-19.

The gene calls are TRBV9 and TRBJ2-2; D is possibly TRBD2 (5 bases). The CDR3 is 15 residues long. Trimming left V 0 bases short and J 2 bases short, with 8 bases between. Germline loops: CDR1 SGDLS, CDR2 YYNGEE. The CDR3 DNA sequence: TGTGCCAGCAGCGTAGGCAGGACTAACACCGGGGAGCTGTTTTTT. Translated, it gives CASSVGRTNTGELFF.

The chain carries TRBV28 and TRBJ2-7, with 8 bases lining up with TRBD1. V lost 7 bases to trimming and J lost 7 bases; unmatched junction nucleotides: 9. This CDR3 is 13 amino acids long. The germline gives CDR1 MDHEN, CDR2 SYDVKM. This CDR3 is CASTKGQGAEQYF. The CDR3 coding sequence is TGTGCCAGCACCAAAGGACAGGGCGCAGAGCAGTACTTC.

The count of this clone is one. The rearrangement uses TRBV21-1 and TRBJ2-7; the table's D gene call, TRBD1, was not cross checked with the DNA. TRBV21-1 is given as a pseudogene. This CDR3 comprises 16 residues. CDR3 DNA sequence: TGTGCCAGCAGCAAGAAAGGTCCGGGACAGACCTACGAGCAGTACTTC. This encodes CASSKKGPGQTYEQYF.

V gene TRBV28 combines with J gene TRBJ1-2, with 7 bases lining up with TRBD1. Germline CDR1 reads MDHEN; CDR2 reads SYDVKM. J gave up 1 base and V 6 bases, and 14 bases lay outside the gene matches. CDR3 length: 17 amino acids. CDR3 DNA: TGTGCCAGCAGGGCAGCGGATGGACAGGTTATTAACTATGGCTACACCTTC. Protein product: CASRAADGQVINYGYTF.

The chain links TRBV5-5 to TRBJ1-5, with unresolved D. V was cut by 2 bases and J by 5 bases, with 11 bases left in between. From germline, CDR1 is SGHKS and CDR2 YYEKEE (reference sequence). The CDR3 runs 14 residues. The CDR3, as DNA: TGTGCCAGCAGCTTTTCGTCCCGTGATCAGCCCCAGCATTTT. Residues: CASSFSSRDQPQHF.

This clone occurred a few times. The V call is TRBV11-2, the J call TRBJ2-5; 9 bases are a match to TRBD1. The CDR3 extends over 16 amino acids. V lost 7 bases and J lost 2; bases outside the gene matches: 11. Germline values: CDR1 SGHAT, CDR2 FQNNGV. The chain's CDR3 is CASNQLRTGVQETQYF. In DNA form, the CDR3 reads TGTGCCAGCAATCAGTTGCGGACAGGGGTACAAGAGACCCAGTACTTC.

This clone came up a few times. Other DNA sequences from this sample encode an identical CDR3 as well. The chain links TRBV5-6 to TRBJ2-3, with 8 bases that match TRBD1. This CDR3 is built from 15 residues. The junction had 5 bases not matched to a gene; V was cut back by 2 bases and J by 3 bases. Germline CDR1 is SGHDT and CDR2 is YYEEEE. The CDR3 DNA is TGTGCCAGCAGCTTAAGGACAGGGAGGACAGATACGCAGTATTTT. Protein product: CASSLRTGRTDTQYF.

The chain couples TRBV5-1 to TRBJ2-1; D is perhaps TRBD2 (5 bases). The germline V and J ends were trimmed by 0 bases and 8 bases, with 12 bases remaining between them. This CDR3 is 14 amino acids long. The germline gives CDR1 SGHRS, CDR2 YFSETQ. Here the CDR3 DNA reads TGCGCCAGCAGCTTGGTTGGCCTCGGGGATGAGCAGTTCTTC. Protein sequence: CASSLVGLGDEQFF. Complete variable domain (other parts from reference TRBV5-1 and TRBJ2-1): KAGVTQTPRYLIKTRGQQVTLSCSPISGHRSVSWYQQTPGQGLQFLFEYFSETQRNKGNFPGRFSGRQFSNSRSEMNVSTLELGDSALYLCASSLVGLGDEQFFGPGTRLTVL.

This chain uses TRBV5-1 with TRBJ1-1, with D possibly being TRBD1 (5 bases). The V gene lost 4 bases and the J gene lost 6 bases, with 13 bases spanning the gap. This CDR3 is 13 amino acids long. Germline assignment: CDR1 SGHRS and CDR2 YFSETQ. CDR3 sequence reads: CASSPLGTSEAFF. As DNA, the CDR3 is TGCGCCAGCAGCCCTTTGGGGACTTCTGAAGCTTTCTTT.

This sequence joins TRBV21-1 and TRBJ1-6; TRBD1, the D gene given by the table, was not confirmed from the DNA. TRBV21-1 is marked as a pseudogene. This CDR3 has 17 amino acids. CDR3 sequence (DNA): TGTGCCAGCCATGGACAGGGGCAGTTCCCCGCTAATTCACCCCTCCACTTT. It codes for CASHGQGQFPANSPLHF.

This chain's CDR3 is CASSRTWGDGEKLFF. CDR3 coding DNA: TGTGCCAGCAGCCGAACCTGGGGGGACGGTGAAAAACTGTTTTTT. V and J are TRBV11-2 and TRBJ1-4; tentative D call: TRBD1 (5 bases). Deletions cut 5 bases from V and 7 bases from J, with 17 bases between. The CDR3 sequence is 15 residues long. In germline, CDR1 is SGHAT, CDR2 FQNNGV.

The V gene is TRBV28, the J gene TRBJ2-5; no firm D call. The length of the CDR3 is 11 residues. Per germline, CDR1 MDHEN and CDR2 SYDVKM. Trimming stripped 4 bases from V and 5 bases from J, with 5 bases between. The CDR3: CASSSQETQYF. As DNA, the CDR3 is TGTGCCAGCAGTTCGCAGGAGACCCAGTACTTC. The whole variable domain, filled in from reference TRBV28 and TRBJ2-5, reads DVKVTQSSRYLVKRTGEKVFLECVQDMDHENMFWYRQDPGLGLRLIYFSYDVKMKEKGDIPEGYSVSREKKERFSLILESASTNQTSMYLCASSSQETQYFGPGTRLLVL.

This rearrangement joins TRBV16 to TRBJ1-1; no reliable D call. The CDR3 totals 14 residues. Germline-derived CDR1 and CDR2 are KGHSY and FQNENV. With 7 bases removed from V and 5 bases from J, the gap between germline ends came to 17 bases. CDR3 coding DNA: TGTGCCAGCACCGAACTAGGGATTTATACTGAAGCTTTCTTT. Its protein product is CASTELGIYTEAFF.

V gene TRBV7-9 combines with J gene TRBJ1-4; unclear D gene. There are 13 residues in the CDR3. Germline lookup yields CDR1 SEHNR and CDR2 FQNEAQ (reference sequence). V lost 7 bases and J 8 bases, leaving 14 bases between the germline ends. In DNA, the CDR3 is TGTGCCAGCACTGTAACCGGGTGGGAAAAACTGTTTTTT. It codes for CASTVTGWEKLFF.

The sample holds a few counts of this clone. The gene calls are TRBV28 and TRBJ1-4; 7 positions match TRBD1. This CDR3 is 16 amino acids long. CDR1 is MDHEN and CDR2 is SYDVKM in the germline V gene. The junction had 10 bases not matched to a gene; V was cut back by 6 bases and J by 3 bases. CDR3 coding DNA: TGTGCCAGCAGGCTCCCTGGGGGACAGCCTAATGAAAAACTGTTTTTT. Translated, it gives CASRLPGGQPNEKLFF.

The chain uses TRBV28 and TRBJ1-3, with D maybe TRBD1 (5 bases). The CDR3 loop spans 15 amino acids. Looked up from germline, CDR1 is MDHEN and CDR2 is SYDVKM. V was clipped by 8 bases and J by 4 bases, with 18 bases between them. The CDR3 nucleotides are TGTGCCAGCGCCTACGGGGGGAGTGAAGGAAACACCATATATTTT. Translated, it gives CASAYGGSEGNTIYF.

The chain combines TRBV5-4 with TRBJ2-1; TRBD2 agrees at 10 bases. In germline, CDR1 is SGHNT, CDR2 YYREEE (reference sequence). With V trimmed by 4 bases and J by 5 bases, 3 bases remained unmatched. CDR3 length: 14 residues. The CDR3 is CASSLGTSDNEQFF. For the CDR3, the DNA is TGTGCCAGCAGCCTCGGGACTAGCGACAATGAGCAGTTCTTC.

V usage is TRBV10-1 and J usage is TRBJ2-1; D gene ambiguous. The CDR3 contains 13 residues. The germline V gene has CDR1 WNHNN and CDR2 SYGVQD (reference sequence). V lost 0 bases to trimming and J lost 9 bases, with 9 bases between them. CDR3 amino acids: CASSESRVGEQFF. The CDR3, as DNA: TGCGCCAGCAGTGAGTCGAGAGTCGGTGAGCAGTTCTTC.

The rearrangement joins TRBV18 to TRBJ1-5; D gene uncertain. The CDR3 is 12 residues long. Germline CDR1 is KGHSH and CDR2 is LQKENI. V was trimmed by 3 bases and J by 2 bases, leaving 2 bases between them. The CDR3 loop is CASSPGNQPQHF. In DNA, the CDR3 is TGTGCCAGCTCACCCGGCAATCAGCCCCAGCATTTT.

This chain joins TRBV7-9 and TRBJ1-5, with 7 bases identical to TRBD1. The CDR3 has 15 residues. V shed 1 base, J shed 5 bases, and the junction held 5 bases outside the gene matches. Per the germline V gene, CDR1 is SEHNR and CDR2 is FQNEAQ (reference sequence). The CDR3 region has the DNA TGTGCCAGCAGCTTAGGGACAGGCGTGTATCAGCCCCAGCATTTT. Amino acid sequence: CASSLGTGVYQPQHF.

This clone was detected many times. V is TRBV3-1 (or the pseudogene TRBV3-2) and J is TRBJ2-2; 12 positions agree with TRBD2. The CDR3 totals 16 residues. Germline loops: CDR1 LGHDT, CDR2 YNNKEL (reference sequence). J was trimmed by 1 base and V by 6 bases; bases with no gene match: 3. This CDR3 reads CASSRTSGKNTGELFF. In DNA form, the CDR3 reads TGTGCCAGCAGTCGGACTAGCGGGAAGAACACCGGGGAGCTGTTTTTT.

The V and J genes are TRBV14 and TRBJ1-1; the match to TRBD1 covers 7 bases. J gave up 5 bases and V 4 bases, and 16 bases lay outside the gene matches. The CDR3 runs to 17 residues. Germline loops: CDR1 SGHDN, CDR2 FVKESK. The CDR3 loop reads CASSLSPGQFPGTEAFF. DNA of the CDR3: TGTGCCAGCAGCCTGTCCCCGGGACAGTTTCCGGGGACTGAAGCTTTCTTT.

The chain links TRBV29-1 to TRBJ2-7; 11 nucleotides align to TRBD2. Unmatched junction bases numbered 3, after V lost 7 bases and J lost 1 base. The CDR3 spans 13 residues. Germline CDR1 and CDR2: SQVTM and ANQGSEA. As DNA, the CDR3 is TGCAGCGCTGGACTAGCGGGTTCCTACGAGCAGTACTTC. This translates into CSAGLAGSYEQYF.

This clone was found a few times. V gene TRBV10-3 combines with J gene TRBJ2-5, with TRBD2 as a possible D gene (10 bases). Germline CDR1 is ENHRY and CDR2 is SYGVKD. This CDR3 spans 18 amino acids. The germline V and J ends were trimmed by 6 bases and 4 bases, with 27 bases remaining between them. The DNA for the CDR3 is TGTGCCATCAGGGCCGGGACAGGGATAGCGGGAGGAGGAGAGACCCAGTACTTC. This gives the protein CAIRAGTGIAGGGETQYF.

V is TRBV19 and J is TRBJ2-5, with D possibly matching TRBD1 (6 bases). V lost 4 bases and J lost 2, with 11 bases in between. This CDR3 comprises 14 residues. The germline V gene encodes CDR1 LNHDA and CDR2 SQIVND (reference sequence). CDR3: CASSNGQSQETQYF. Here the CDR3 DNA reads TGTGCCAGTAGTAACGGACAGTCACAAGAGACCCAGTACTTC.